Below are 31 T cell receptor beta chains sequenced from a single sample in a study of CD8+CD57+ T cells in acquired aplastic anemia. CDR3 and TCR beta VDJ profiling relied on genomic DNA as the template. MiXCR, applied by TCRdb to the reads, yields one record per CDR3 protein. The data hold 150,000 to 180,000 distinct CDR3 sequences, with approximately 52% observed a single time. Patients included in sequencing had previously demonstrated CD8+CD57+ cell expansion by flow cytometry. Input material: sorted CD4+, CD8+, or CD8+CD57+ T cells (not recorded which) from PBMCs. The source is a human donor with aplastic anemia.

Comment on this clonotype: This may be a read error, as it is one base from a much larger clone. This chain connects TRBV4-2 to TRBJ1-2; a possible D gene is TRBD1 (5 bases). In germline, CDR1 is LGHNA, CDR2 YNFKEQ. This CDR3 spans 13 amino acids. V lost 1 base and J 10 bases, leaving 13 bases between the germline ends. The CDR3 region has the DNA TGTGCCAGCAGCCAAGTTGGGGCGGGTTTCTACACCTTC. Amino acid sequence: CASSQVGAGFYTF.

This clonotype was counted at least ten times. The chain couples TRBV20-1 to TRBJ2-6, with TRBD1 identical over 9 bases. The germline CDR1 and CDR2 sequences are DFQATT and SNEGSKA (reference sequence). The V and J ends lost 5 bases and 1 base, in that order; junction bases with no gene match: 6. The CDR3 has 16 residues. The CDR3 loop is CSAWDRVSSGANVLTF. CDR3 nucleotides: TGCAGTGCTTGGGACAGGGTTAGTTCTGGGGCCAACGTCCTGACTTTC.

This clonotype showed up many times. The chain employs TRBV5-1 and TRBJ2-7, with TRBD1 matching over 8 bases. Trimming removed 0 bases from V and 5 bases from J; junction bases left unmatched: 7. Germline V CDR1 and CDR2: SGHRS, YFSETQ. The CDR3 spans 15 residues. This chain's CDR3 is CASSLAQGARNEQYF. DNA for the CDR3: TGCGCCAGCAGCTTGGCCCAGGGGGCTCGGAACGAGCAGTACTTC.

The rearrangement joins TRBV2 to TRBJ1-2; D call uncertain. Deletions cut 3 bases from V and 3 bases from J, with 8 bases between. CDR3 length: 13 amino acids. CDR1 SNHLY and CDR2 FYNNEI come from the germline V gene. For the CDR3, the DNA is TGTGCCAGCAGTGAGTATGCGGACTATGGCTACACCTTC. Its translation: CASSEYADYGYTF. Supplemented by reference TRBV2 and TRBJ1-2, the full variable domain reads EPEVTQTPSHQVTQMGQEVILRCVPISNHLYFYWYRQILGQKVEFLVSFYNNEISEKSEIFDDQFSVERPDGSNFTLKIRSTKLEDSAMYFCASSEYADYGYTFGSGTRLTVV.

The CDR3 here is CATSSQLNTEAFF. The CDR3 region has the DNA TGTGCCACCAGCAGTCAGTTGAACACTGAAGCTTTCTTT. The chain carries TRBV15 and TRBJ1-1, with unresolved D. The germline V gene encodes CDR1 LNHNV and CDR2 YYDKDF (reference sequence). The CDR3 totals 13 residues. With 3 bases removed from V and 0 bases from J, the gap between germline ends came to 5 bases. The full variable domain, completed using reference TRBV15 and TRBJ1-1, is DAMVIQNPRYQVTQFGKPVTLSCSQTLNHNVMYWYQQKSSQAPKLLFHYYDKDFNNEADTPDNFQSRRPNTSFCFLDIRSPGLGDTAMYLCATSSQLNTEAFFGQGTRLTVV.

CDR3 nucleotide sequence: TGTGCCACCAGCAGAGACGACAGGGAAGGCACAGATACGCAGTATTTT. Its protein is CATSRDDREGTDTQYF. The gene calls are TRBV15 and TRBJ2-3; 7 bases match TRBD1. The CDR3 has 16 amino acids. Germline values: CDR1 LNHNV, CDR2 YYDKDF (reference sequence). Trimming took 0 bases from V and 1 from J; bases not matched to a gene: 4. Together with reference TRBV15 and TRBJ2-3, the CDR3 gives the full variable domain: DAMVIQNPRYQVTQFGKPVTLSCSQTLNHNVMYWYQQKSSQAPKLLFHYYDKDFNNEADTPDNFQSRRPNTSFCFLDIRSPGLGDTAMYLCATSRDDREGTDTQYFGPGTRLTVL.

CDR3: CASSLALGRDEQYF. DNA for the CDR3: TGTGCCAGCAGCTTAGCGTTGGGTAGGGACGAGCAGTACTTC. The gene calls are TRBV7-2 and TRBJ2-7; D uncertain. Trimming removed 0 bases from V and 5 bases from J, with 11 bases in between. The CDR3 length is 14 residues. CDR1 and CDR2 from the germline V gene are SGHTA and FQGNSA.

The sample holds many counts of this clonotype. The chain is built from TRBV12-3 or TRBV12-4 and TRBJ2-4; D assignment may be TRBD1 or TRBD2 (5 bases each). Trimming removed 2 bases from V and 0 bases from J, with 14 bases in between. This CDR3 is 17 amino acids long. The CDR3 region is CASSLSGLGGAKNIQYF. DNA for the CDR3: TGTGCCAGCAGTTTATCAGGGCTCGGAGGAGCCAAAAACATTCAGTACTTC.

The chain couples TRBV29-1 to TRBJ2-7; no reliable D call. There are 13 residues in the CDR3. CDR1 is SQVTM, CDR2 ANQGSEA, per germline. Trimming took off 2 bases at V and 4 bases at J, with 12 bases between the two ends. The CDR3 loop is CSVENTLGYEQYF. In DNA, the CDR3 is TGCAGCGTTGAAAACACCTTAGGTTACGAGCAGTACTTC.

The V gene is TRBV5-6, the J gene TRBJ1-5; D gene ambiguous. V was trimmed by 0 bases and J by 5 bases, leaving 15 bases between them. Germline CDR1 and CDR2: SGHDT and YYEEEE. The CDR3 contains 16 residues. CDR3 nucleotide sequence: TGTGCCAGCAGCTTGGGGTTCAGGCTTTCGGATCAGCCCCAGCATTTT. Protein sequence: CASSLGFRLSDQPQHF. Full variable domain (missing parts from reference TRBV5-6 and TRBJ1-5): DAGVTQSPTHLIKTRGQQVTLRCSPKSGHDTVSWYQQALGQGPQFIFQYYEEEERQRGNFPDRFSGHQFPNYSSELNVNALLLGDSALYLCASSLGFRLSDQPQHFGDGTRLSIL.

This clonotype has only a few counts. DNA for the CDR3: TGTGCCAGCAGTTTATTAGGGACTAGCGGGGGGGGAGATACGCAGTATTTT. Protein sequence: CASSLLGTSGGGDTQYF. The chain combines TRBV27 with TRBJ2-3; 16 nucleotides match TRBD2. The ends lost 1 base at V and 5 bases at J; junction bases unmatched: 3. CDR1 is MNHEY and CDR2 is SMNVEV in the germline V gene (reference sequence). The CDR3 totals 17 residues.

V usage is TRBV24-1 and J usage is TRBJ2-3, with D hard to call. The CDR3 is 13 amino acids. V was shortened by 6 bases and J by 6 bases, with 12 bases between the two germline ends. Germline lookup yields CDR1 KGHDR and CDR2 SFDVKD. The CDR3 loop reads CATSLPGVDTQYF. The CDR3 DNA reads TGTGCCACCAGTCTTCCGGGTGTGGATACGCAGTATTTT.

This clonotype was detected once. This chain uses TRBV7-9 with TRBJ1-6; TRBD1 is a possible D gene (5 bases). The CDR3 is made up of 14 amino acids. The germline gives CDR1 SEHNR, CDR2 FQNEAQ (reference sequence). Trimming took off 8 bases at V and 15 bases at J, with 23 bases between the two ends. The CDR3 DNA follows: TGTGCCAGCTCGGGGGGGAGGGCGGAACGTCTCCTCCACTTT. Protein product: CASSGGRAERLLHF.

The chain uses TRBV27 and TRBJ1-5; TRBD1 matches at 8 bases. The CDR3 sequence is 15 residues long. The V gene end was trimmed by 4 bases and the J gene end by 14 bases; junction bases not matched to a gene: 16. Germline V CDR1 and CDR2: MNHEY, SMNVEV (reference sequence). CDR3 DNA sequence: TGTGCCAGCAGTTCGTACCAGGGACAGGCGCCCTACGAGCATTTT. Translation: CASSSYQGQAPYEHF.

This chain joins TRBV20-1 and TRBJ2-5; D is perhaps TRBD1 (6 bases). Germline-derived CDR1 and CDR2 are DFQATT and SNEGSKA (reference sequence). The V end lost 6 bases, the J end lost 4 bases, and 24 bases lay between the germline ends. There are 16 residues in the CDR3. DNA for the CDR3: TGCAGTGCAAAACAGGGCTCCCCGGTGGGCCGAGAGACCCAGTACTTC. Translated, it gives CSAKQGSPVGRETQYF.

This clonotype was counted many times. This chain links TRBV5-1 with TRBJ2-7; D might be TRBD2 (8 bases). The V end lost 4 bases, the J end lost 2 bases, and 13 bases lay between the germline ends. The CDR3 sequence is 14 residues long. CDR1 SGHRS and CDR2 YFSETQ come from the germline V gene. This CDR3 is CASSTGGGTYEQYF. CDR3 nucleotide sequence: TGCGCCAGCAGCACGGGAGGGGGCACCTACGAGCAGTACTTC. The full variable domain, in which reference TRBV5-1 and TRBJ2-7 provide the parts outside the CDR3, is KAGVTQTPRYLIKTRGQQVTLSCSPISGHRSVSWYQQTPGQGLQFLFEYFSETQRNKGNFPGRFSGRQFSNSRSEMNVSTLELGDSALYLCASSTGGGTYEQYFGPGTRLTVT.

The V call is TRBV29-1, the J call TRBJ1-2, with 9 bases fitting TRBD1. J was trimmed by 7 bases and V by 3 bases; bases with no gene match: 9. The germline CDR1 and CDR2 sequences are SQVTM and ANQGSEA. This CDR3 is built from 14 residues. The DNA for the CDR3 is TGCAGCGTTGACCCCGGGACAGGGTGGGCTGGCTACACCTTC. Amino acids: CSVDPGTGWAGYTF.

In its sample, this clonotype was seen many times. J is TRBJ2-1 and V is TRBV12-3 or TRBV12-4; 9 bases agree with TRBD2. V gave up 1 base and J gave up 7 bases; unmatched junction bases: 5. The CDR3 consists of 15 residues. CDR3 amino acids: CASSLELAGTNEQFF. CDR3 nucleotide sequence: TGTGCCAGCAGTTTAGAACTAGCGGGTACTAATGAGCAGTTCTTC.

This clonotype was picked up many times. The CDR3 sequence: CAISESSVNTGELFF. The CDR3 DNA sequence: TGTGCCATCAGTGAGTCATCGGTGAACACCGGGGAGCTGTTTTTT. The J gene is TRBJ2-2, the V gene TRBV10-3; D ambiguous. CDR1 is ENHRY, CDR2 SYGVKD, per germline. This CDR3 spans 15 amino acids. Trimming cost V 0 bases and J 1 base, with 6 bases left between them.

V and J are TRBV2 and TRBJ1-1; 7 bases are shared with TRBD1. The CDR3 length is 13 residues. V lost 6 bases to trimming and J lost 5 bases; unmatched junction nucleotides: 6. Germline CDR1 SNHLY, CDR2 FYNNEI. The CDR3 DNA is TGTGCCAGCAGACAGGACAGGCGGACTGAAGCTTTCTTT. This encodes CASRQDRRTEAFF.

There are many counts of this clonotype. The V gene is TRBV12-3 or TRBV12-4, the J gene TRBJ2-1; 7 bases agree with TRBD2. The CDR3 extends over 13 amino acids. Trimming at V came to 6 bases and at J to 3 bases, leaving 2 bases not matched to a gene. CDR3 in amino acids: CASSLADYNEQFF. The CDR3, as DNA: TGTGCCAGCAGCCTAGCGGACTACAATGAGCAGTTCTTC.

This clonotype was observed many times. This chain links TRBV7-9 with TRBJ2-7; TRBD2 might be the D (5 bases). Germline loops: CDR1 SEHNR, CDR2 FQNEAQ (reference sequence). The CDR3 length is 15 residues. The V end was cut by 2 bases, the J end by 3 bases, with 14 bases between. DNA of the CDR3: TGTGCCAGCAGCTTACGTTCAGGTAGCGACTACGAGCAGTACTTC. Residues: CASSLRSGSDYEQYF.

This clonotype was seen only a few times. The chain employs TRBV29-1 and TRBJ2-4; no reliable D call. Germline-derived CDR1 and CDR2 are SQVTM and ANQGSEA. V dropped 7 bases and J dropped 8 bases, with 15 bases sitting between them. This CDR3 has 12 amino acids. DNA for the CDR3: TGCAGCGCCGCGGAACGGAATGACATTCAGTACTTC. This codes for CSAAERNDIQYF.

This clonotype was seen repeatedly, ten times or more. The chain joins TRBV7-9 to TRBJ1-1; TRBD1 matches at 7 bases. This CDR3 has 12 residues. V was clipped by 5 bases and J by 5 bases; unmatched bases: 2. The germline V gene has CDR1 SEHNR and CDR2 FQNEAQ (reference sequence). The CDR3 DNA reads TGTGCCAGCAGCCGCAGGGGGACTGAAGCTTTCTTT. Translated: CASSRRGTEAFF.

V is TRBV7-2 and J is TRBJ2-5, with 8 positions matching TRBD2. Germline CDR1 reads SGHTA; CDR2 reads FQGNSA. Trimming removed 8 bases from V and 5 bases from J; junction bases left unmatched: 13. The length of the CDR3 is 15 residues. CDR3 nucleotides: TGTGCCAGCCATGAATCAGCGGGAGAGACGGAGACCCAGTACTTC. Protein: CASHESAGETETQYF.

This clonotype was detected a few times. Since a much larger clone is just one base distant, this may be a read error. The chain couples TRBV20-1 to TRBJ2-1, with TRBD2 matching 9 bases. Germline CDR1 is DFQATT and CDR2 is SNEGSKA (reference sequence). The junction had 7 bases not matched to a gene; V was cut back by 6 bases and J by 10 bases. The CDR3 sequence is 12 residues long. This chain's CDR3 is CSAAASGVEQFF. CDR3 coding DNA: TGCAGTGCAGCAGCTAGCGGGGTAGAGCAGTTCTTC.

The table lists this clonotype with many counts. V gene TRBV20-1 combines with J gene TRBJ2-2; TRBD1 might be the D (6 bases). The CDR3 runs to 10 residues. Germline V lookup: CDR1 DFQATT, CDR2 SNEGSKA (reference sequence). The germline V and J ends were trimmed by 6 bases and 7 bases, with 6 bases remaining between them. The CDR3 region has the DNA TGCAGTGCAGGGGGCGGGGAGCTGTTTTTT. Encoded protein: CSAGGGELFF.

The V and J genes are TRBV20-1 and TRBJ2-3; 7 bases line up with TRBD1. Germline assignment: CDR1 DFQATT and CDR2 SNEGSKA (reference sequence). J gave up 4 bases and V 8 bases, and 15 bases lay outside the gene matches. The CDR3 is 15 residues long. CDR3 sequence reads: CSQIRQGVFADTQYF. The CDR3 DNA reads TGCAGTCAAATCCGACAGGGAGTATTCGCAGATACGCAGTATTTT.

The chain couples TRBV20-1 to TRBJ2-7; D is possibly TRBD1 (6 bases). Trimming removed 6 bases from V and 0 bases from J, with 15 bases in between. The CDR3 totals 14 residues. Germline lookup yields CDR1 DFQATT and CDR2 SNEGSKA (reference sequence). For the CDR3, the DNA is TGCAGTGCGCGCCGGGACACTAGCTCCTACGAGCAGTACTTC. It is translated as CSARRDTSSYEQYF.

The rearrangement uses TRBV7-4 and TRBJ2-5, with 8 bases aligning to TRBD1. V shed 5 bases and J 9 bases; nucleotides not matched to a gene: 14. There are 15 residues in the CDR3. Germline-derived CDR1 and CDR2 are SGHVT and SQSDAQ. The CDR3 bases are TGTGCCAGCAGCCCAGCCCGGACAGGGCAGTCACCCCAGTACTTC. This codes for CASSPARTGQSPQYF.

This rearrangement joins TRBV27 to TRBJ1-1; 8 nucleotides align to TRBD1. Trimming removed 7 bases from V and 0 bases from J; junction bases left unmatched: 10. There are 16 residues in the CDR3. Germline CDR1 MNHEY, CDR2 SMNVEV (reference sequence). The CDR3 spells CASNPTGEGMNTEAFF. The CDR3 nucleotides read TGTGCCAGCAACCCGACAGGGGAAGGAATGAACACTGAAGCTTTCTTT.